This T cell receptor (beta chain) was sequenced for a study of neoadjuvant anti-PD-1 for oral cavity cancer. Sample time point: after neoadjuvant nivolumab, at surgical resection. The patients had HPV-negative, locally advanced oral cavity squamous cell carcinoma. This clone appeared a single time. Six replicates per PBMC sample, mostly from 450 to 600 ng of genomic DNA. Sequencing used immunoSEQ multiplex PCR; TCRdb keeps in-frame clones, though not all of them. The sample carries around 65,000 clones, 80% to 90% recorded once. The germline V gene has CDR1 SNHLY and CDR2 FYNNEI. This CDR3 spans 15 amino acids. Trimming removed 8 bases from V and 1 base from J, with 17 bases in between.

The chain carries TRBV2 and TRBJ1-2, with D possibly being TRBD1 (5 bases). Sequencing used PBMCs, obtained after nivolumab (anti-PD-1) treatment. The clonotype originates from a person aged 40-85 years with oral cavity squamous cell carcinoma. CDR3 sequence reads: CASGRGRVDNYGYTF. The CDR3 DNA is TGTGCCAGCGGGAGGGGCAGGGTCGATAACTATGGCTACACCTTC.